A selection of T cell receptor beta chains follows, all from one sample in a study of blood T cell repertoires in COVID-19. Some clones are missing from TCRdb's copy, which holds only in-frame ones; the method was immunoSEQ multiplex PCR. The data hold about 110,000 clones, with about 88% observed a single time. The sample was peripheral blood. The receptors were sampled from a woman aged 70 to 79 who had recovered from COVID-19. CDR3s include the opening cysteine and the closing phenylalanine or tryptophan. D genes are given only for firm matches. A row's size may be missing; if present it is once, few, many or a size class.

.	.	TRBJ1-3	TRBV10-3	CAISGGGTFNTIYF	TGTGCCATCAGTGGGGGCGGCACGTTTAACACCATATATTTT
TRBD2	.	TRBJ2-5	TRBV19	CASSMFLAGEQETQYF	TGTGCCAGTAGTATGTTTCTAGCGGGGGAACAAGAGACCCAGTACTTC
TRBD2	.	TRBJ2-7	TRBV6-2/TRBV6-3	CASSPLRPGLAAEQYF	TGTGCCAGCAGTCCCCTACGTCCGGGACTAGCGGCGGAGCAGTACTTC
TRBD1	.	TRBJ2-1	TRBV7-6	CASSLGAGGGNEQFF	TGTGCCAGCAGCTTAGGAGCAGGGGGTGGCAATGAGCAGTTCTTC
.	.	TRBJ1-1	TRBV21-1	CASSKELQGAYRDTEAFF	TGTGCCAGCAGCAAAGAACTCCAGGGGGCCTATAGGGACACTGAAGCTTTCTTT
TRBD2	.	TRBJ2-2	TRBV11-2	CASSSSPSGGAAGELFF	TGTGCCAGCAGCTCTTCTCCTAGCGGGGGGGCCGCCGGGGAGCTGTTTTTT
TRBD2	.	TRBJ2-1	TRBV27	CASSPRLAGGLNEQFF	TGTGCCAGCAGTCCAAGACTAGCGGGGGGACTCAATGAGCAGTTCTTC
TRBD1	.	TRBJ2-2	TRBV2	CASRGTGPGELFF	TGTGCCAGCAGGGGGACAGGGCCCGGGGAGCTGTTTTTT
TRBD1	.	TRBJ1-1	TRBV28	CASSLLGQVEAFF	TGTGCCAGCAGTTTATTGGGACAGGTTGAAGCTTTCTTT
.	.	TRBJ2-3	TRBV28	CASSKSGTDTQYF	TGTGCCAGCAGCAAGTCAGGGACAGATACGCAGTATTTT
TRBD1	.	TRBJ1-2	TRBV27	CASSLFPGQGADGYTF	TGTGCCAGCAGCCTATTTCCAGGACAGGGGGCGGATGGCTACACCTTC
.	.	TRBJ1-6	TRBV9	CASSVGTGSPLHF	TGTGCCAGCAGCGTAGGGACGGGATCACCCCTCCACTTT
TRBD2	once	TRBJ2-1	TRBV7-3	CASSLGGVYNEQFF	TGTGCCAGCAGCTTAGGGGGGGTGTACAATGAGCAGTTCTTC
TRBD1	.	TRBJ2-5	TRBV7-2	CASSSDRVGETQYF	TGTGCCAGCAGCTCGGACAGGGTCGGGGAGACCCAGTACTTC
.	.	TRBJ1-1	TRBV18	CASSPPSSVNTEAFF	TGTGCCAGCTCACCACCGTCGTCAGTGAACACTGAAGCTTTCTTT
TRBD2	.	TRBJ2-1	TRBV5-6	CASSLVRGTRPNEQFF	TGTGCCAGCAGCTTGGTGAGAGGGACTAGGCCCAATGAGCAGTTCTTC
.	.	TRBJ1-4	TRBV5-6	CASSFRGVFRDNEKLFF	TGTGCCAGCAGCTTCCGGGGAGTTTTTAGGGATAATGAAAAACTGTTTTTT